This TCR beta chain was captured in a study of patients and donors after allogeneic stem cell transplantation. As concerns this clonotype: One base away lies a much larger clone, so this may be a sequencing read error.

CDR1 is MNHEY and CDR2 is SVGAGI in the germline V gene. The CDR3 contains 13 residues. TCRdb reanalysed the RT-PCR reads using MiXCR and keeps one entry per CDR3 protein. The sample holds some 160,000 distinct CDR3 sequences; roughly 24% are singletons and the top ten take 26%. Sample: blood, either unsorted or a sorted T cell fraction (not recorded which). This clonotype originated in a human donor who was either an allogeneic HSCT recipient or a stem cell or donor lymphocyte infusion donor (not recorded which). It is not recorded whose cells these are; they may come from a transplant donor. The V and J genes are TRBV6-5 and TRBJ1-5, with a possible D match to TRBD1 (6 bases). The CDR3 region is CASSPRTDQPRHF. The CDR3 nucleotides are TGTGCCAGCAGTCCGCGGACAGATCAGCCCCGGCATTTT.